This is a list of T cell receptor beta chains from one sample in a study of cytomegalovirus exposure and HLA in healthy donors. Here immunoSEQ multiplex PCR was the method, and the copy in TCRdb shows in-frame clones only, minus some. Of some 100,000 clones in the sample, around 77% were seen once. Material for sequencing was PBMCs. The source of these receptors is a middle-aged man in good health and CMV-seropositive. Both conserved end residues are part of each CDR3. D genes are given only for firm matches. The listing skips clone size in some rows; elsewhere it reads once, few, many or a size class.

v_gene,abundance,d_gene,j_gene,CDR3aa,CDR3nt
TRBV6-4,-,TRBD1,TRBJ1-6,CASSETTGGDSPLHF,TGTGCCAGCAGCGAAACGACAGGGGGGGACTCACCCCTCCACTTT
TRBV4-1,few,TRBD1,TRBJ1-5,CASSQGDRGLQPQHF,TGCGCCAGCAGCCAAGGGGACAGGGGGCTTCAGCCCCAGCATTTT
TRBV19,-,TRBD2,TRBJ2-2,CASSSSGLTGELFF,TGTGCCAGTAGCTCTAGCGGACTAACCGGGGAGCTGTTTTTT
TRBV5-6,-,TRBD2,TRBJ2-7,CASSLPGTSGVLRTGQYF,TGTGCCAGCAGCCTCCCTGGGACTAGCGGGGTTCTCAGAACCGGGCAGTACTTC
TRBV2,-,TRBD1,TRBJ1-4,CASRDRAQEKLFF,TGTGCCAGCCGGGACAGGGCCCAAGAAAAACTGTTTTTT
TRBV29-1,-,TRBD2,TRBJ2-1,CSVSRLAGREQFF,TGCAGCGTCTCAAGGCTAGCGGGACGTGAGCAGTTCTTC
TRBV11-2,few,-,TRBJ2-2,CASSLASGYNTGELFF,TGTGCCAGCAGCTTAGCCAGCGGCTATAACACCGGGGAGCTGTTTTTT
TRBV2,-,-,TRBJ1-5,CASSRADTSNQPQHF,TGTGCCAGCAGTCGGGCGGACACCAGCAATCAGCCCCAGCATTTT
TRBV6-4,few,-,TRBJ2-3,CASSDRAGADTQYF,TGTGCCAGCAGTGACAGGGCGGGGGCGGATACGCAGTATTTT
TRBV9,-,-,TRBJ2-2,CASSGGPPANTGELFF,TGTGCCAGCAGCGGGGGCCCTCCTGCGAACACCGGGGAGCTGTTTTTT
TRBV7-2,-,-,TRBJ2-3,CASSRSLNGKDTQYF,TGTGCCAGCAGCCGGAGTCTAAACGGGAAAGATACGCAGTATTTT
TRBV18,-,-,TRBJ2-7,CASSPGSGDYEQYF,TGTGCCAGCTCACCAGGTTCAGGGGACTACGAGCAGTACTTC
TRBV20-1,few,-,TRBJ2-7,CSARDPPVF,TGCAGTGCTAGAGATCCGCCGGTCTTC
TRBV2,-,-,TRBJ1-5,CASSAEAGYQPQHF,TGTGCCAGCAGTGCTGAGGCAGGGTACCAGCCCCAGCATTTT
TRBV9,-,TRBD1,TRBJ2-2,CASSGQGITGELFF,TGTGCCAGCAGCGGACAGGGGATCACCGGGGAGCTGTTTTTT
TRBV6-9,-,-,TRBJ2-4,CASTGDQYF,TGTGCCAGCACAGGGGATCAGTACTTC
TRBV28,-,-,TRBJ1-2,CCWETANYGYTF,TGTTGTTGGGAGACGGCTAACTATGGCTACACCTTC
TRBV5-6,once,-,TRBJ1-2,CASSADRTHGYTF,TGTGCCAGCAGCGCTGACAGGACGCATGGCTACACCTTC
TRBV19,few,TRBD1,TRBJ1-4,CASAPTGATNEKLFF,TGTGCCTCTGCGCCCACAGGGGCGACTAATGAAAAACTGTTTTTT
TRBV6-6,-,TRBD1,TRBJ1-3,CASSYPPGQGNTIYF,TGTGCCAGCAGTTACCCTCCGGGACAGGGAAACACCATATATTTT
TRBV19,-,TRBD2,TRBJ2-1,CASRLAGPTYNEQFF,TGTGCCAGTAGGTTAGCGGGTCCCACCTACAATGAGCAGTTCTTC
TRBV15,-,-,TRBJ2-6,CATSRDARSGAGANVLTF,TGTGCCACCAGCAGAGATGCCCGGAGTGGAGCTGGGGCCAACGTCCTGACTTTC
TRBV20-1,-,-,TRBJ1-1,CSASKNTEAFF,TGCAGTGCTTCAAAGAACACTGAAGCTTTCTTT
TRBV6-5,-,TRBD1,TRBJ2-7,CASSGTASYEQYF,TGTGCCAGCAGTGGGACAGCCTCCTACGAGCAGTACTTC
TRBV2,-,TRBD1,TRBJ2-3,CASSRQGGFTDTQYF,TGTGCCAGCAGCCGACAGGGGGGGTTCACAGATACGCAGTATTTT
TRBV6-5,few,TRBD1,TRBJ2-5,CASLGQGRETQYF,TGTGCCAGTCTGGGACAGGGGCGCGAGACCCAGTACTTC
TRBV15,-,-,TRBJ2-1,CATSREGAWYNEQFF,TGTGCCACCAGCAGAGAGGGAGCTTGGTACAATGAGCAGTTCTTC
TRBV21-1,-,-,TRBJ1-2,CASSKGLGRQNYGYTF,TGTGCCAGCAGCAAAGGGTTGGGGCGGCAGAACTATGGCTACACCTTC
TRBV5-1,-,-,TRBJ2-1,CASSTGPSSYNEQFF,TGCGCCAGCAGCACAGGTCCGAGCTCCTACAATGAGCAGTTCTTC
TRBV9,-,TRBD1,TRBJ1-2,CASSVGTGGSDGYTF,TGTGCCAGCAGCGTAGGGACAGGGGGCTCCGATGGCTACACCTTC
TRBV5-1,few,TRBD2,TRBJ2-6,CASSFLAGSVSGANVLTF,TGCGCCAGCAGCTTTCTAGCGGGAAGTGTCTCTGGGGCCAACGTCCTGACTTTC
TRBV7-9,few,-,TRBJ2-1,CASSPGQGHTNEQFF,TGTGCCAGCAGCCCGGGGCAGGGGCACACTAATGAGCAGTTCTTC
TRBV2,medium-sized,TRBD1,TRBJ1-1,CASSPNTGQATLRIF,TGTGCCAGCAGTCCAAACACCGGACAGGCCACACTCCGCATCTTT
TRBV15,-,-,TRBJ2-5,CATSRDRGETQYF,TGTGCCACCAGCAGAGATCGAGGAGAGACCCAGTACTTC
TRBV13,-,TRBD2,TRBJ2-7,CASSLGLAGGRLYEQYF,TGTGCCAGCAGCTTGGGACTAGCGGGAGGGAGACTCTACGAGCAGTACTTC
TRBV29-1,-,TRBD1,TRBJ1-2,CSASTGSNYGYTF,TGCAGCGCTTCGACAGGGAGTAACTATGGCTACACCTTC
TRBV14,-,-,TRBJ2-6,CASSQGEGAGANVLTF,TGTGCCAGCAGCCAAGGAGAGGGGGCTGGGGCCAACGTCCTGACTTTC
TRBV6-1,-,-,TRBJ2-7,CASSERDTRYEQYF,TGTGCCAGCAGTGAAAGGGACACTAGGTACGAGCAGTACTTC
TRBV18,-,TRBD1,TRBJ2-7,CASSLETGSYEQYF,TGTGCCAGCTCACTCGAGACAGGGAGTTACGAGCAGTACTTC
TRBV10-3,-,-,TRBJ1-6,CAISESNISSYNSPLHF,TGTGCCATCAGTGAGTCCAATATCAGCTCCTATAATTCACCCCTCCACTTT
TRBV25-1,few,-,TRBJ1-6,CASTHTEGSPLHF,TGTGCCAGCACCCACACGGAGGGCTCACCCCTCCACTTT
TRBV21-1,-,-,TRBJ2-7,CASKDGKPPSVQYF,TGTGCCAGCAAAGACGGGAAGCCCCCGTCGGTGCAGTACTTC
TRBV5-4,-,-,TRBJ2-1,CASSFGQDEQFF,TGTGCCAGCAGCTTTGGTCAGGATGAGCAGTTCTTC
TRBV6-5,few,-,TRBJ1-1,CASSLRRDTEAFF,TGTGCCAGCAGTCTAAGGCGGGACACTGAAGCTTTCTTT
TRBV5-1,-,TRBD1,TRBJ2-7,CASSLATGGTYEQYF,TGCGCCAGCAGCTTGGCGACAGGGGGTACCTACGAGCAGTACTTC
TRBV7-2,-,TRBD1,TRBJ2-4,CASSFISQGDIQYF,TGTGCCAGCAGCTTCATATCTCAGGGGGACATTCAGTACTTC
TRBV10-2,-,TRBD2,TRBJ2-1,CASSEGREAPNEQFF,TGCGCCAGCAGTGAGGGGCGGGAGGCACCCAATGAGCAGTTCTTC
TRBV29-1,few,-,TRBJ1-3,CSVSSDNSGNTIYF,TGCAGCGTTTCCTCGGACAACTCTGGAAACACCATATATTTT
TRBV2,-,-,TRBJ2-1,CASSDGGGSSGEQFF,TGTGCCAGCAGTGACGGGGGCGGGAGTTCGGGTGAGCAGTTCTTC
TRBV5-6,many,-,TRBJ1-3,CASSLPGTPGGNTIYF,TGTGCCAGCAGCCTTCCCGGGACTCCGGGCGGAAACACCATATATTTT
TRBV18,-,-,TRBJ2-3,CASSPTVDHTDTQYF,TGTGCCAGCTCACCAACAGTTGACCACACAGATACGCAGTATTTT
TRBV6-5,-,-,TRBJ1-1,CASSLGASAFF,TGTGCCAGCAGCCTTGGGGCGTCGGCTTTCTTT
TRBV27,-,-,TRBJ2-7,CASSPPGAGLYEQYF,TGTGCCAGCAGTCCCCCAGGGGCGGGCCTCTACGAGCAGTACTTC
TRBV2,-,TRBD2,TRBJ2-3,CASRGLAGLSTDTQYF,TGTGCCAGCAGAGGACTAGCGGGTCTTAGCACAGATACGCAGTATTTT